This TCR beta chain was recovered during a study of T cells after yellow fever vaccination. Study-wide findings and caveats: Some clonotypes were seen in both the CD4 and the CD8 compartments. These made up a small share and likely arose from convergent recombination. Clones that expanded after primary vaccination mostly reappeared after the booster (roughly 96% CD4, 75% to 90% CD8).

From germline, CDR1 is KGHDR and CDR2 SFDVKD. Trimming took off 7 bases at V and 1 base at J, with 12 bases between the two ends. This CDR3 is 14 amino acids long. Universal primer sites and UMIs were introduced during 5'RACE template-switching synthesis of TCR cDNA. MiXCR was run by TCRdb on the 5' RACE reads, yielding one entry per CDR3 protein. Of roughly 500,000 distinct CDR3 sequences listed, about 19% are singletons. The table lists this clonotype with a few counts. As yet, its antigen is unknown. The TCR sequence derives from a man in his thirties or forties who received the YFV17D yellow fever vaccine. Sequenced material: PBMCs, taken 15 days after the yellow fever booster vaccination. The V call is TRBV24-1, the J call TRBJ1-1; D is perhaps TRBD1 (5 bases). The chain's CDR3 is CATSVGQPNTEAFF. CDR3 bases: TGTGCCACCAGCGTAGGACAACCGAACACTGAAGCTTTCTTT.